The source of this T cell receptor (beta chain) is a study of beta chain features in type 1 diabetes. V lost 1 base and J lost 3, with 15 bases in between. Germline-derived CDR1 and CDR2 are SGHVS and FNYEAQ. The CDR3 spans 16 residues. The study reverse transcribed the entire isolated RNA, so it sequenced expressed TCRB transcripts. Repertoires were generated with immunoSEQ multiplex PCR, while TCRdb's copy carries only in-frame clones and drops some. The sample comprises 120,000 to 150,000 clones, roughly 50% of which are singletons, and under 0.45% rests with the top ten. Heparinised blood was drawn once per donor, averaging about 116 mL. All of the sorted populations showed purity greater than 98%.

The sequencing input was Tregs from blood. The chain joins TRBV7-6 to TRBJ1-2, with D perhaps matching TRBD1 (6 bases). This clonotype was obtained from a man aged 18-30 years in good health. The CDR3 loop is CASSLGRGAADYGYTF. The CDR3 coding sequence is TGTGCCAGCAGCTTAGGCAGGGGAGCCGCGGACTATGGCTACACCTTC.